This T cell receptor beta chain was identified during a study of Ad26.COV2.S vaccination and SARS-CoV-2 variants. Overall study results and limits: Recipients given vaccine exceeded placebo recipients in spike-specific TCR breadth.

Here immunoSEQ multiplex PCR was the method, and the copy in TCRdb shows in-frame clones only, minus some. The table includes about 420,000 clones, roughly 90% detected once. In regard to this clone: Its antigen is not identified.

Described treatment: around 19 received Ad26.COV2.S at low or high dose, single or two shots; roughly five received placebo; per-sample allocation not given. Day 63 after the first vaccine or placebo injection was the time point for sampling. Trimming took 6 bases from V and 3 from J; bases not matched to a gene: 12. The CDR3 has 16 amino acids. The germline V gene encodes CDR1 ENHRY and CDR2 SYGVKD. The starting material was peripheral blood, obtained in a trial of Ad26.COV2.S vaccine versus placebo. The sequence was obtained from a person aged 18 to 59 who received the Ad26.COV2.S COVID-19 vaccine or a placebo. J is TRBJ2-3 and V is TRBV10-3; TRBD2 matches 7 bases. The chain's CDR3 is CAISSGVGLGTDTQYF. CDR3 DNA sequence: TGTGCCATCAGCAGCGGGGTAGGGCTTGGGACAGATACGCAGTATTTT.